Following are 23 T cell receptor beta chains from one sample sequenced in a study of CD8 T cells in Susac syndrome. cDNA came from about 0.5 to 1 ug RNA primed by random hexamers. A single record per CDR3 protein comes from TCRdb applying MiXCR to the immunoSEQ multiplex PCR reads. The table records approximately 230,000 distinct CDR3 sequences, around 95% of them present only once. The sample comprised CD4+ T cells from PBMCs. The source of these receptors is a human donor with multiple sclerosis.

This clonotype was detected only once. V and J are TRBV29-1 and TRBJ1-2; no clear D gene. V shed 4 bases and J shed 0 bases, with 3 bases lying between them. The CDR3 length is 11 residues. The V gene's germline CDR1 is SQVTM and CDR2 ANQGSEA. The CDR3: CSVGANYGYTF. The CDR3 nucleotides read TGCAGCGTTGGGGCTAACTATGGCTACACCTTC. Together with reference TRBV29-1 and TRBJ1-2, the CDR3 gives the full variable domain: SAVISQKPSRDICQRGTSLTIQCQVDSQVTMMFWYRQQPGQSLTLIATANQGSEATYESGFVIDKFPISRPNLTFSTLTVSNMSPEDSSIYLCSVGANYGYTFGSGTRLTVV.

The chain carries TRBV20-1 and TRBJ2-7; 7 positions agree with TRBD1. The CDR3 spans 14 residues. Germline trimming cut 6 bases from V and 7 bases from J; bases unmatched to any gene: 15. Germline CDR1 is DFQATT and CDR2 is SNEGSKA (reference sequence). CDR3 sequence: CSAGETGFSQEQYF. Written as DNA, the CDR3 is TGCAGTGCGGGAGAGACAGGGTTTTCGCAGGAGCAGTACTTC.

The chain links TRBV10-3 to TRBJ2-6; 7 bases agree with TRBD2. The CDR3 has 17 residues. CDR1 and CDR2 (germline): ENHRY, SYGVKD. The trim removed 10 bases at V and 1 base at J, leaving 13 bases unmatched. As DNA, the CDR3 is TGTGCCACCGGGGAGGGGAAAAGTTTTTCTGGGGCCAACGTCCTGACTTTC. Its protein product is CATGEGKSFSGANVLTF.

Details on this clonotype: A read error may account for a junction end that differs from germline. The genes are TRBV30 and TRBJ1-1; D is unclear. The germline V gene has CDR1 GTSNPN and CDR2 SVGIG (reference sequence). CDR3 length equals 14 residues. For the CDR3, the DNA is TGTGCCTGGAGTGTACGGAGGGTTGACACTAAAGCTTTCTTT. It yields the protein CAWSVRRVDTKAFF.

The CDR3 sequence is CSAPGALNTEAFF. CDR3 DNA: TGCAGTGCTCCCGGGGCCTTGAACACTGAAGCTTTCTTT. The V gene is TRBV20-1, the J gene TRBJ1-1; D possibly corresponds to TRBD1 (5 bases). The germline V and J ends were trimmed by 5 bases and 0 bases, with 10 bases remaining between them. The CDR3 runs 13 residues. Germline CDR1 reads DFQATT; CDR2 reads SNEGSKA (reference sequence).

This clonotype has only a few counts. The chain joins TRBV6-5 to TRBJ1-2; D is possibly TRBD1 (6 bases). Germline V gives CDR1 MNHEY, CDR2 SVGAGI. This CDR3 has 15 residues. The V and J ends lost 5 bases and 4 bases respectively, with 17 bases between them. The CDR3: CASSNLLQGIYGYTF. The CDR3 bases are TGTGCCAGCAGTAACCTCTTACAGGGAATCTATGGCTACACCTTC.

J is TRBJ2-3 and V is TRBV9; D ambiguous. The CDR3 contains 13 residues. Germline assignment: CDR1 SGDLS and CDR2 YYNGEE. Between the trimmed V and J ends, which lost 3 bases and 4 bases, there was a span of 9 bases. The CDR3 is CASSAPSPDTQYF. The CDR3, as DNA: TGTGCCAGCAGCGCCCCCAGCCCAGATACGCAGTATTTT.

The chain employs TRBV6-1 and TRBJ2-7, with D tentatively TRBD2 (6 bases). The CDR3 loop spans 13 amino acids. Germline-derived CDR1 and CDR2 are MNHNS and SASEGT. V was pared by 6 bases and J by 1 base, with 10 bases between. Written as DNA, the CDR3 is TGTGCCAGCAGCCCGGGGAGGTCCTACGAGCAGTACGTC. It specifies CASSPGRSYEQYV.

This chain connects TRBV4-1 to TRBJ2-3; D unresolved. The CDR3 is 14 amino acids. Germline V gene lookup returns CDR1 MGHRA and CDR2 YSYEKL. V was cut by 0 bases and J by 6 bases, with 10 bases left in between. This CDR3 is CASSQESGWDTQYF. The CDR3 bases are TGCGCCAGCAGCCAAGAATCAGGCTGGGATACGCAGTATTTT.

This clonotype was observed a single time. The DNA of the CDR3 is TGTGCCACCAGTGCCGGGTACTACAATGAGCAGTTCTTC. Amino acid sequence: CATSAGYYNEQFF. V gene TRBV24-1 combines with J gene TRBJ2-1; no definite D call. This CDR3 comprises 13 residues. CDR1 and CDR2 from the germline V gene are KGHDR and SFDVKD. Trimming pared 5 bases from V and 3 bases from J, leaving 7 bases between.

The J gene is TRBJ2-4, the V gene TRBV20-1; 12 bases map to TRBD2. The CDR3 loop spans 16 amino acids. Looked up from germline, CDR1 is DFQATT and CDR2 is SNEGSKA (reference sequence). The V and J ends lost 1 base and 13 bases, in that order; junction bases with no gene match: 14. The CDR3 is CSARVGVGTSGPAQYF. DNA of the CDR3: TGCAGTGCTAGAGTAGGGGTGGGGACTAGCGGGCCCGCACAGTACTTC.

This rearrangement joins TRBV14 to TRBJ2-5, with D possibly TRBD2 on 5 matching bases. Germline lookup yields CDR1 SGHDN and CDR2 FVKESK. The CDR3 spans 16 residues. Trimming removed 1 base from V and 2 bases from J, with 14 bases in between. The CDR3 coding sequence is TGTGCCAGCAGCCAAGGGAGGACGATTGCACAAGAGACCCAGTACTTC. Translated: CASSQGRTIAQETQYF.

Turning to this clonotype: As the CDR3 is not closed by the conserved phenylalanine or tryptophan, this likely results from a read error. The CDR3 sequence: CASSTAGGLNTGELFL. The DNA of the CDR3 is TGTGCCAGCAGCACGGCGGGGGGCCTGAACACCGGGGAGCTGTTTCTT. This sequence joins TRBV5-6 and TRBJ2-2; 8 bases are a match to TRBD2. V lost 4 bases and J lost 1; bases outside the gene matches: 6. The CDR3 extends over 16 amino acids. The V gene's germline CDR1 is SGHDT and CDR2 YYEEEE.

The chain joins TRBV4-1 to TRBJ1-2; 7 bases agree with TRBD1. V shed 4 bases, J shed 8 bases, and the junction held 10 bases outside the gene matches. There are 14 residues in the CDR3. Germline loops: CDR1 MGHRA, CDR2 YSYEKL. The CDR3 spells CASSPDRALGGYTF. The CDR3 nucleotides are TGCGCCAGCAGCCCTGACAGGGCCCTGGGCGGCTACACCTTC.

This clonotype was detected only once. The gene calls are TRBV7-8 and TRBJ1-3; D is possibly TRBD1 (5 bases). The germline CDR1 and CDR2 sequences are SGHVS and FQNEAQ. V was cut by 0 bases and J by 0 bases, with 12 bases left in between. The CDR3 contains 17 residues. CDR3 in amino acids: CASSLASGARSGNTIYF. CDR3 coding DNA: TGTGCCAGCAGCTTAGCGTCTGGGGCCCGCTCTGGAAACACCATATATTTT.

The rearrangement uses TRBV4-1 and TRBJ2-7; 8 nucleotides match TRBD1. The CDR3 has 13 amino acids. Germline V gene data show CDR1 as MGHRA and CDR2 as YSYEKL. Germline trimming cut 4 bases from V and 6 bases from J; bases unmatched to any gene: 5. The CDR3 is CASSPWTGSEQYV. As DNA, the CDR3 is TGCGCCAGCAGCCCTTGGACAGGGAGCGAGCAGTACGTC.

The CDR3 region has the DNA TGTGCCAGCAGCCCCAGGACATTTAACATTCAGTACTTC. Its translation: CASSPRTFNIQYF. This chain links TRBV7-2 with TRBJ2-4; D may be TRBD1 (5 bases). The V and J ends lost 5 bases and 7 bases respectively, with 12 bases between them. This CDR3 comprises 13 residues. Germline V gene sequence: CDR1 SGHTA, CDR2 FQGNSA.

This sequence joins TRBV15 and TRBJ2-5; 10 nucleotides align to TRBD2. With V trimmed by 0 bases and J by 6 bases, 7 bases remained unmatched. The germline V gene encodes CDR1 LNHNV and CDR2 YYDKDF (reference sequence). The CDR3 is made up of 16 amino acids. The CDR3 here is CATSRDLASGSQTQYF. In nucleotides, the CDR3 is TGTGCCACCAGCAGAGATTTGGCTAGCGGGAGTCAGACCCAGTACTTC.

The chain has TRBV7-9 and TRBJ2-5, with a tentative D call TRBD2 (6 bases). Trimming shortened V by 5 bases and J by 3 bases, and 19 bases separated the two germline ends. The CDR3 runs to 16 residues. Germline values: CDR1 SEHNR, CDR2 FQNEAQ (reference sequence). The CDR3 DNA sequence: TGTGCCAGCAGCCAGGCGGGGCTAGCGCGAAAAGAGACCCAGTACTTC. It translates to CASSQAGLARKETQYF. Complete variable domain (other parts from reference TRBV7-9 and TRBJ2-5): DTGVSQNPRHKITKRGQNVTFRCDPISEHNRLYWYRQTLGQGPEFLTYFQNEAQLEKSRLLSDRFSAERPKGSFSTLEIQRTEQGDSAMYLCASSQAGLARKETQYFGPGTRLLVL.

V is TRBV11-3 and J is TRBJ1-3, with D possibly being TRBD1 (6 bases). The CDR3 has 15 residues. The ends were cut back, 5 bases at V and 2 bases at J, with 13 bases in the middle. In germline, CDR1 is SGHNT, CDR2 YENEEA. The CDR3, as DNA: TGTGCCAGCAGCCTCCCCACAGGGACTGGAAACACCATATATTTT. It translates to CASSLPTGTGNTIYF.

This clonotype appeared once. This chain connects TRBV2 to TRBJ2-1, with TRBD1 matching 9 bases. The CDR3 runs to 12 residues. From germline, CDR1 is SNHLY and CDR2 FYNNEI. V lost 9 bases, J lost 3 bases, and 0 bases stayed unmatched. The CDR3 bases are TGTGCCAGGGACAGGGGCTACAATGAGCAGTTCTTC. Residues: CARDRGYNEQFF.

This chain connects TRBV12-5 to TRBJ2-3; no clear D. The CDR3 totals 14 residues. V was pared by 0 bases and J by 4 bases, with 8 bases between. CDR1 is LGHNT and CDR2 is FRNRAP in the germline V gene. The CDR3: CASGLVLASDTQYF. CDR3 DNA: TGTGCTAGTGGTTTGGTTCTTGCGTCAGATACGCAGTATTTT.

The chain combines TRBV10-3 with TRBJ2-5, with D perhaps TRBD1 or TRBD2 (5 bases each). CDR1 and CDR2 from the germline V gene are ENHRY and SYGVKD. V lost 8 bases, J lost 3 bases, and 10 bases lay in between. The CDR3 is made up of 12 amino acids. CDR3: CAIRGLEETQYF. DNA of the CDR3: TGTGCCATCCGGGGCTTGGAAGAGACCCAGTACTTC.